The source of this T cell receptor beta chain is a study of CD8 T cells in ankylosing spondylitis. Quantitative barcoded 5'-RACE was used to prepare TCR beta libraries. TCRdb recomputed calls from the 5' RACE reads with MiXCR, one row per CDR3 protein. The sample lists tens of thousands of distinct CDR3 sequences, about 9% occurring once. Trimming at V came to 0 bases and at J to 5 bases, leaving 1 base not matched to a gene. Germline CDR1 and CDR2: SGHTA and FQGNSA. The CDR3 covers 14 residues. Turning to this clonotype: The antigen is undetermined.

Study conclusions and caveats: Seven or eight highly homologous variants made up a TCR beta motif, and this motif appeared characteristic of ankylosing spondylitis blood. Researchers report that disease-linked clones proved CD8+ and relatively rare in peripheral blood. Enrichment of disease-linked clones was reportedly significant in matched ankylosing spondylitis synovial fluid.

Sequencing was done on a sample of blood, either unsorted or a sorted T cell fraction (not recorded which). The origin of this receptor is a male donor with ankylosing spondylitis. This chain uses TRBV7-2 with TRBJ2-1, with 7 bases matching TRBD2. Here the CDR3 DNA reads TGTGCCAGCAGCTTAGCGGGAGGGCACAATGAGCAGTTCTTC. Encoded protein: CASSLAGGHNEQFF.